These 10 T cell receptor beta chains share one sample of origin, sequenced in a study of neurological immune-mediated disorders. TCRdb fed the 5' RACE reads into MiXCR, producing one record per CDR3 protein. This sample has 55,000 to 65,000 distinct CDR3 sequences, with about 11% found just once. Time point described: longitudinal time-point 1 (baseline). The sequenced sample consisted of PBMCs. All receptors derive from a male donor with HTLV-1-associated myelopathy (HAM/TSP).

Remarks on this clonotype: A junction end diverges from the germline sequence, so it may reflect a read error. CDR3 amino acids: CVSSPVRGQKLFF. DNA of the CDR3: TGTGTCAGCAGCCCCGTACGTGGCCAAAAACTGTTTTTT. The chain joins TRBV7-8 to TRBJ1-4, with unresolved D. The CDR3 spans 13 residues. Germline V gives CDR1 SGHVS, CDR2 FQNEAQ.

This clonotype was recorded at least ten times. This rearrangement joins TRBV28 to TRBJ2-5; 9 bases align to TRBD2. CDR3 length: 15 amino acids. CDR1 MDHEN and CDR2 SYDVKM come from the germline V gene. V lost 7 bases and J lost 7; bases outside the gene matches: 13. Written as DNA, the CDR3 is TGTGCCAGCACAATAGCGGGGGCCGCCGGGGCGACCCAGTACTTC. Amino acids: CASTIAGAAGATQYF.

At least ten counts were recorded for this clonotype. The gene calls are TRBV6-5 and TRBJ1-1; unclear D gene. CDR1 is MNHEY and CDR2 is SVGAGI in the germline V gene. Trimming cost V 0 bases and J 0 bases, with 11 bases left between them. CDR3 length: 16 amino acids. The CDR3: CASSYSPEELNTEAFF. For the CDR3, the DNA is TGTGCCAGCAGTTACTCCCCCGAGGAGCTGAACACTGAAGCTTTCTTT.

The chain combines TRBV6-6 with TRBJ1-2; D is unresolved. This CDR3 is built from 15 residues. Trimming removed 6 bases at V and 13 bases at J, with 27 bases between. The germline CDR1 and CDR2 sequences are MNHNY and SVGAGI (reference sequence). The CDR3 DNA follows: TGTGCCAGCAGCCTAACGACCCCCAGGATAAATAGCTTCACCTTC. It specifies CASSLTTPRINSFTF.

The chain combines TRBV11-2 with TRBJ2-7; TRBD1 agrees at 9 bases. The CDR3 extends over 15 amino acids. V shed 5 bases, J shed 4 bases, and the junction held 9 bases outside the gene matches. Germline CDR1 and CDR2: SGHAT and FQNNGV. CDR3 amino acids: CASSTPGQGVYEQYF. In DNA, the CDR3 is TGTGCCAGCAGCACGCCGGGACAGGGAGTTTACGAGCAGTACTTC.

The chain carries TRBV24-1 and TRBJ2-7; D remains unclear. Germline V gives CDR1 KGHDR, CDR2 SFDVKD. V gave up 4 bases and J gave up 3 bases, with 9 bases separating them. CDR3 size: 13 residues. CDR3: CATSDPISYEQYF. CDR3 DNA: TGTGCCACCAGTGACCCGATTAGCTACGAGCAGTACTTC.

As regards this clonotype: Compared with germline, one end of the junction differs, possibly owing to a read error. The chain employs TRBV20-1 and TRBJ2-3, with 7 bases that match TRBD1. CDR3 length equals 13 residues. Germline assignment: CDR1 DFQATT and CDR2 SNEGSKA (reference sequence). This chain's CDR3 is CSSATGRTNTQYF. In DNA form, the CDR3 reads TGCAGTTCAGCGACAGGGCGCACAAATACGCAGTATTTT.

In its sample, this clonotype was seen many times. For the CDR3, the DNA is TGTGCCAGCAGTTACTACGGGACAGACTATGGCTACACCTTC. Protein sequence: CASSYYGTDYGYTF. V is TRBV6-5 and J is TRBJ1-2; 7 bases are shared with TRBD1. The CDR3 runs to 14 residues. Trimming cost V 1 base and J 3 bases; bases outside gene matches: 2. Germline CDR1 is MNHEY and CDR2 is SVGAGI.

This clonotype was found many times. The chain couples TRBV9 to TRBJ1-5; no clear D. The CDR3 loop spans 13 amino acids. The ends were cut back, 0 bases at V and 5 bases at J, with 6 bases in the middle. Germline V gene data show CDR1 as SGDLS and CDR2 as YYNGEE. CDR3 nucleotide sequence: TGTGCCAGCAGCGTAGCGGGATATCAGCCCCAGCATTTT. Amino acids: CASSVAGYQPQHF.

This clonotype has ten or more counts. The CDR3 here is CASSLVGGYEQFF. CDR3 sequence (DNA): TGTGCCAGCAGCTTAGTAGGGGGGTATGAGCAGTTCTTC. This chain connects TRBV7-2 to TRBJ2-1, with D perhaps given as TRBD1 or TRBD2 (6 bases each). The V end lost 1 base, the J end lost 8 bases, and 9 bases lay between the germline ends. Germline-derived CDR1 and CDR2 are SGHTA and FQGNSA. This CDR3 region has 13 residues.